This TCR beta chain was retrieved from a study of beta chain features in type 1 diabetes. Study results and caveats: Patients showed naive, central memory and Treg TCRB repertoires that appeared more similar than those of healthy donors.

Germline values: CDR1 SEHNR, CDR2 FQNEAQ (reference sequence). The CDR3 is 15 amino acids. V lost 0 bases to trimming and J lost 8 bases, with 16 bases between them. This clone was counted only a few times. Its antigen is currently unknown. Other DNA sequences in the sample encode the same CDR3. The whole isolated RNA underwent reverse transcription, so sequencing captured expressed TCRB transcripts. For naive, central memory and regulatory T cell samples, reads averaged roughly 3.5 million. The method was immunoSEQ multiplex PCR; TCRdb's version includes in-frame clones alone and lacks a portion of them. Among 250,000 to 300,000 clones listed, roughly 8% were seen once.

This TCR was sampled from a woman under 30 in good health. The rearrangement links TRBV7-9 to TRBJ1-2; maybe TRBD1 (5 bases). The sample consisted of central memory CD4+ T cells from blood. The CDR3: CASSLATREGRGYTF. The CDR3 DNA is TGTGCCAGCAGCTTAGCAACTAGGGAGGGGCGAGGCTACACCTTC.